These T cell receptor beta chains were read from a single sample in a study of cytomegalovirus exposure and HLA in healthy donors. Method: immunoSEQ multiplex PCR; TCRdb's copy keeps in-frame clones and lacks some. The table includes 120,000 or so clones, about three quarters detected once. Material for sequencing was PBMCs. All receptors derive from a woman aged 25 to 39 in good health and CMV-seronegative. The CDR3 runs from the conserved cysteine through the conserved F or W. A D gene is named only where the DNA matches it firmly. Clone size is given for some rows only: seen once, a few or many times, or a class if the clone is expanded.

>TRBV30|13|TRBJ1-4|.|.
CAWSSGRREKLFF
TGTGCCTGGAGTAGTGGGAGACGTGAAAAACTGTTTTTT
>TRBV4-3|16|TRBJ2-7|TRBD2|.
CASSPGLAGAFYEQYF
TGCGCCAGCAGCCCCGGACTAGCGGGAGCGTTTTACGAGCAGTACTTC
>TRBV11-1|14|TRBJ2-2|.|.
CASSFRGNTGELFF
TGTGCCAGCAGCTTTAGAGGGAACACCGGGGAGCTGTTTTTT
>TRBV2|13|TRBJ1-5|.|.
CASRGAQNQPQHF
TGTGCCAGCAGGGGGGCGCAGAATCAGCCCCAGCATTTT
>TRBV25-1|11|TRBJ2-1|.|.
CASSDGYEQFF
TGTGCCAGCAGTGATGGCTATGAGCAGTTCTTC
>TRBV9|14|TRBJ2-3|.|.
CASSVETGADTQYF
TGTGCCAGCAGCGTAGAAACGGGGGCAGATACGCAGTATTTT
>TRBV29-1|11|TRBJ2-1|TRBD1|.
CSARDRDKQFF
TGCAGCGCCCGCGACAGGGATAAGCAGTTCTTC
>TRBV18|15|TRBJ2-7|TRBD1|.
CASSPVPGQNHEQYF
TGTGCCAGCTCACCAGTCCCGGGACAGAACCACGAGCAGTACTTC
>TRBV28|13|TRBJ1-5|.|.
CASTSPPHQPQHF
TGTGCCAGCACCTCCCCCCCCCATCAGCCCCAGCATTTT
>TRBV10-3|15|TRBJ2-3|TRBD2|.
CAISDTSGGADTQYF
TGTGCCATCAGTGACACTAGCGGGGGGGCAGATACGCAGTATTTT
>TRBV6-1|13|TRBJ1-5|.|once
CAGAKGGNQPQHF
TGTGCCGGGGCTAAAGGCGGCAATCAGCCCCAGCATTTT
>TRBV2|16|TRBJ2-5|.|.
CASDEVGLIFQETQYF
TGTGCCAGCGATGAGGTGGGACTGATATTTCAAGAGACCCAGTACTTC
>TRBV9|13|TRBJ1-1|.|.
CASSLAVYTEAFF
TGTGCCAGCAGCCTCGCGGTATACACTGAAGCTTTCTTT
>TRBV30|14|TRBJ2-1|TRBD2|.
CAWDLTAGYNEQFF
TGTGCCTGGGACCTAACAGCGGGGTACAATGAGCAGTTCTTC